This record looks at one TCR beta chain sequence and its context. Its specificity is not known. The data belong to a study of cytomegalovirus exposure and HLA in healthy donors. Study outcomes and limitations: It has been reported that TCR beta sequences accurately predicted the HLA-A and HLA-B alleles of most subjects. The later analysis indicated that the majority of CMV-associated TCR beta chains appeared HLA-restricted. Specific recognition of CMV antigens was confirmed in vitro for a few chains (all CMV-associated).

Germline CDR1 SEHNR, CDR2 FQNEAQ (reference sequence). V shed 3 bases, J shed 4 bases, and the junction held 2 bases outside the gene matches. The CDR3 contains 15 residues. PCR employed 60 Vbeta and 13 Jbeta primers. Here immunoSEQ multiplex PCR was the method, and the copy in TCRdb shows in-frame clones only, minus some. The data hold fewer than 150,000 clones, with about 80% observed a single time. The sequence derives from a middle-aged man in good health and CMV-seronegative. The chain recombines TRBV7-9 with TRBJ2-1; 11 nucleotides match TRBD2. Sequenced material: PBMCs. CDR3 residues: CASSFGTSGYNEQFF. The DNA for the CDR3 is TGTGCCAGCAGCTTTGGGACTAGCGGATACAATGAGCAGTTCTTC.